Listed here are 32 T cell receptor beta chains from one sample, sequenced in a study of cytomegalovirus exposure and HLA in healthy donors. 60 Vbeta and 13 Jbeta primers were used in PCR. Using immunoSEQ multiplex PCR, the repertoire was profiled, and TCRdb retains in-frame clones only, with some absent. The repertoire includes 150,000 to 200,000 clones, 75% to 90% of them detected once, and 5.5% to 7% sits in the top ten. The source material was PBMCs. The receptors were sampled from a woman in her 50s in good health and CMV-seropositive.

This clone occurred once. The genes are TRBV5-6 and TRBJ2-4, with D possibly being TRBD2 (6 bases). CDR3 length: 14 residues. CDR1 SGHDT and CDR2 YYEEEE come from the germline V gene. V dropped 6 bases and J dropped 8 bases, with 18 bases sitting between them. Written as DNA, the CDR3 is TGTGCCAGCACTATTTGGGGGGACTCGGACATTCAGTACTTC. It encodes CASTIWGDSDIQYF.

This sequence joins TRBV2 and TRBJ1-2, with a possible D match to TRBD1 (6 bases). V gave up 2 bases and J gave up 4 bases, with 11 bases separating them. The CDR3 length is 14 residues. Per germline, CDR1 SNHLY and CDR2 FYNNEI. CDR3 protein: CASSEKQGSYGYTF. CDR3 nucleotides: TGTGCCAGCAGTGAAAAGCAGGGGTCCTATGGCTACACCTTC.

The chain recombines TRBV5-1 with TRBJ1-2; 9 bases are shared with TRBD1. Trimming removed 4 bases from V and 6 bases from J; junction bases left unmatched: 7. Per germline, CDR1 SGHRS and CDR2 YFSETQ. The CDR3 contains 14 residues. CDR3 DNA sequence: TGCGCCAGCAGCGTGCACAGGGGGCTCGATGGCTACACCTTC. Amino acid sequence: CASSVHRGLDGYTF.

This clone has only one observation. This chain links TRBV5-6 with TRBJ2-3; D remains ambiguous. V lost 6 bases to trimming and J lost 3 bases, with 11 bases between them. Germline lookup yields CDR1 SGHDT and CDR2 YYEEEE. The CDR3 covers 13 residues. The CDR3, as DNA: TGTGCCAGCAACCGACGAGGAACAGATACGCAGTATTTT. It is translated as CASNRRGTDTQYF.

This chain's CDR3 is CASSGVGYEQFF. The CDR3 DNA is TGTGCCAGCAGTGGAGTCGGGTATGAGCAGTTCTTC. The V and J genes are TRBV2 and TRBJ2-1, with D unresolved. CDR1 and CDR2 (germline): SNHLY, FYNNEI. The CDR3 consists of 12 residues. Trimming shortened V by 4 bases and J by 8 bases, and 9 bases separated the two germline ends. The entire variable domain, with the rest obtained from reference TRBV2 and TRBJ2-1, is as follows: EPEVTQTPSHQVTQMGQEVILRCVPISNHLYFYWYRQILGQKVEFLVSFYNNEISEKSEIFDDQFSVERPDGSNFTLKIRSTKLEDSAMYFCASSGVGYEQFFGPGTRLTVL.

This chain links TRBV5-1 with TRBJ2-7; TRBD2 matches at 9 bases. J gave up 7 bases and V 3 bases, and 11 bases lay outside the gene matches. The germline gives CDR1 SGHRS, CDR2 YFSETQ. The CDR3 runs 15 residues. The CDR3 nucleotides are TGCGCCAGCAGCTCCCTCGCGGGGGGGCCTCGGGAGCAGTACTTC. Protein: CASSSLAGGPREQYF.

The chain combines TRBV2 with TRBJ2-5, with 9 bases lining up with TRBD2. The CDR3 has 15 amino acids. CDR1 is SNHLY, CDR2 FYNNEI, per germline. Trimming removed 7 bases from V and 1 base from J; junction bases left unmatched: 7. The CDR3 reads CASNKRRGGQETQYF. The CDR3 DNA reads TGTGCCAGCAATAAAAGGCGGGGGGGCCAAGAGACCCAGTACTTC.

The chain uses TRBV5-6 and TRBJ1-2, with D possibly TRBD1 on 6 matching bases. Germline V gene data show CDR1 as SGHDT and CDR2 as YYEEEE. The CDR3 length is 13 residues. Trimming took 5 bases from V and 7 from J, leaving 15 bases between them. CDR3 nucleotide sequence: TGTGCCAGCAGACCCGACAGGATCCGTGGCTACACCTTC. This encodes CASRPDRIRGYTF.

The chain joins TRBV11-2 to TRBJ1-5; no clear D. CDR1 and CDR2 (germline): SGHAT, FQNNGV. V was shortened by 5 bases and J by 7 bases, with 12 bases between the two germline ends. CDR3 length equals 13 residues. CDR3 residues: CASSRARGQPQHF. In DNA form, the CDR3 reads TGTGCCAGCAGCAGGGCCCGGGGACAGCCCCAGCATTTT.

The V and J genes are TRBV5-4 and TRBJ2-7; perhaps TRBD1 as D (6 bases). Germline V gene data show CDR1 as SGHNT and CDR2 as YYREEE (reference sequence). Trimming cost V 4 bases and J 3 bases, with 20 bases left between them. The CDR3 runs 16 residues. Here the CDR3 reads CASSTPTGKGFYEQYF. CDR3 DNA sequence: TGTGCCAGCAGCACGCCTACAGGGAAGGGTTTCTACGAGCAGTACTTC. The entire variable domain, with the rest obtained from reference TRBV5-4 and TRBJ2-7, is as follows: ETGVTQSPTHLIKTRGQQVTLRCSSQSGHNTVSWYQQALGQGPQFIFQYYREEENGRGNFPPRFSGLQFPNYSSELNVNALELDDSALYLCASSTPTGKGFYEQYFGPGTRLTVT.

The V call is TRBV6-5, the J call TRBJ1-1; 7 bases align to TRBD1. Germline lookup yields CDR1 MNHEY and CDR2 SVGAGI. CDR3 length: 13 amino acids. Unmatched junction bases numbered 3, after V lost 5 bases and J lost 3 bases. The CDR3 coding sequence is TGTGCCAGCAGTCGACAGGGAGACACTGAAGCTTTCTTT. Protein sequence: CASSRQGDTEAFF.

The chain couples TRBV5-6 to TRBJ2-3, with D unclear. V was trimmed by 2 bases and J by 2 bases, leaving 6 bases between them. CDR1 is SGHDT, CDR2 YYEEEE, per germline. This CDR3 is built from 13 residues. CDR3 coding DNA: TGTGCCAGCAGCTTATGGCTCACAGATACGCAGTATTTT. Protein: CASSLWLTDTQYF.

This clone has a handful of counts. The chain recombines TRBV28 with TRBJ2-2; D is perhaps TRBD2 (5 bases). The germline V and J ends were trimmed by 6 bases and 0 bases, with 8 bases remaining between them. From germline, CDR1 is MDHEN and CDR2 SYDVKM. This CDR3 has 14 amino acids. Here the CDR3 reads CASRVGANTGELFF. CDR3 bases: TGTGCCAGCAGGGTGGGAGCGAACACCGGGGAGCTGTTTTTT.

CDR3 protein: CASSPRTEAYEQYF. The DNA for the CDR3 is TGTGCCAGCTCACCGAGAACAGAAGCCTACGAGCAGTACTTC. This sequence joins TRBV18 and TRBJ2-7; D gene unclear. Trimming stripped 3 bases from V and 2 bases from J, with 11 bases between. Germline CDR1 KGHSH, CDR2 LQKENI. CDR3 length: 14 residues. Filled out from reference TRBV18 and TRBJ2-7, the complete variable domain reads NAGVMQNPRHLVRRRGQEARLRCSPMKGHSHVYWYRQLPEEGLKFMVYLQKENIIDESGMPKERFSAEFPKEGPSILRIQQVVRGDSAAYFCASSPRTEAYEQYFGPGTRLTVT.

The chain employs TRBV6-6 and TRBJ2-7; possible D gene TRBD2, 6 bases. Germline V gene sequence: CDR1 MNHNY, CDR2 SVGAGI (reference sequence). The CDR3 extends over 16 amino acids. The V end was cut by 6 bases, the J end by 2 bases, with 20 bases between. The CDR3 reads CASSPGASAYPYEQYF. In DNA form, the CDR3 reads TGTGCCAGCAGCCCTGGGGCTAGCGCCTATCCCTACGAGCAGTACTTC.

This sequence joins TRBV14 and TRBJ1-1; D is perhaps TRBD1 (5 bases). Trimming removed 0 bases at V and 8 bases at J, with 19 bases between. This CDR3 region has 16 residues. CDR1 is SGHDN and CDR2 is FVKESK in the germline V gene. CDR3 DNA: TGTGCCAGCAGCCAAGATCTGGGCAGGACACCTACCGAAGCTTTCTTT. This codes for CASSQDLGRTPTEAFF. Full variable domain (remainder filled in from reference TRBV14 and TRBJ1-1): EAGVTQFPSHSVIEKGQTVTLRCDPISGHDNLYWYRRVMGKEIKFLLHFVKESKQDESGMPNNRFLAERTGGTYSTLKVQPAELEDSGVYFCASSQDLGRTPTEAFFGQGTRLTVV.

The chain combines TRBV7-9 with TRBJ2-2; D is unresolved. From germline, CDR1 is SEHNR and CDR2 FQNEAQ (reference sequence). The length of the CDR3 is 15 residues. V lost 7 bases and J 0 bases, leaving 12 bases between the germline ends. CDR3: CASTLGPANTGELFF. Written as DNA, the CDR3 is TGTGCCAGCACCCTTGGTCCAGCGAACACCGGGGAGCTGTTTTTT.

The chain recombines TRBV10-1 with TRBJ2-7, with 12 bases lining up with TRBD2. V trimming: 3 bases; J trimming: 6 bases; junction bases outside the gene matches: 6. CDR1 WNHNN and CDR2 SYGVQD come from the germline V gene (reference sequence). The CDR3 extends over 15 amino acids. CDR3 nucleotides: TGCGCCAGCAGTGACCGACTAGCGGGAGTCGGCGAGCAGTACTTC. Amino acids: CASSDRLAGVGEQYF.

The J gene is TRBJ2-3, the V gene TRBV29-1; 9 positions match TRBD2. The J segment lost 2 bases and the V segment lost 2 bases, leaving 5 bases of the junction unmatched. The CDR3 totals 15 residues. Looked up from germline, CDR1 is SQVTM and CDR2 is ANQGSEA. As DNA, the CDR3 is TGCAGCGTTGAACGCCTAGCGGGGAACACAGATACGCAGTATTTT. Translation gives CSVERLAGNTDTQYF.

V is TRBV10-3 and J is TRBJ2-1; unclear D gene. Per germline, CDR1 ENHRY and CDR2 SYGVKD. This CDR3 comprises 11 residues. Trimming pared 6 bases from V and 8 bases from J, leaving 8 bases between. The CDR3 coding sequence is TGTGCCATCAGGACTCGGGATGAGCAGTTCTTC. Encoded protein: CAIRTRDEQFF.

This chain links TRBV4-3 with TRBJ2-3, with TRBD2 identical over 11 bases. The ends lost 4 bases at V and 4 bases at J; junction bases unmatched: 4. This CDR3 contains 15 residues. Per germline, CDR1 LGHNA and CDR2 YSLEER. CDR3 sequence reads: CASSPSGGFADTQYF. The CDR3 DNA sequence: TGCGCCAGCAGCCCTAGCGGGGGGTTCGCAGATACGCAGTATTTT.

This chain uses TRBV2 with TRBJ2-1; D possibly corresponds to TRBD1 (5 bases). Germline V CDR1 and CDR2: SNHLY, FYNNEI. The CDR3 runs 11 residues. The V gene lost 4 bases and the J gene lost 7 bases, with 5 bases spanning the gap. CDR3 DNA sequence: TGTGCCAGCAGTGCAGGGAATGAGCAGTTCTTC. Translated, it gives CASSAGNEQFF.

This clone was picked up a small number of times. The V gene is TRBV2, the J gene TRBJ1-6; D may be TRBD1 (5 bases). The V and J ends lost 4 bases and 14 bases respectively, with 9 bases between them. CDR3 length equals 11 residues. The germline gives CDR1 SNHLY, CDR2 FYNNEI. CDR3 coding DNA: TGTGCCAGCAGTGTGGGGGGGACCCTCCACTTT. It yields the protein CASSVGGTLHF.

V is TRBV5-8 and J is TRBJ1-2; a possible D gene is TRBD1 (5 bases). Trimming took 2 bases from V and 6 from J, leaving 11 bases between them. The germline gives CDR1 SGHTS, CDR2 YDEGEE. The CDR3 spans 13 residues. The CDR3 region has the DNA TGTGCCAGCAGCTTCCGACTCAGGGATGGCTACACCTTC. It specifies CASSFRLRDGYTF.

This clone came up a few times. The chain combines TRBV10-3 with TRBJ2-1, with TRBD2 as a possible D gene (7 bases). The V end was cut by 3 bases, the J end by 7 bases, with 13 bases between. The CDR3 is made up of 14 amino acids. From germline, CDR1 is ENHRY and CDR2 SYGVKD. The CDR3 bases are TGTGCCATCAGTGAAACGGGGGGCCGAAATGAGCAGTTCTTC. Its translation is CAISETGGRNEQFF.

The chain has TRBV28 and TRBJ2-7; 12 nucleotides match TRBD1. V shed 6 bases, J shed 6 bases, and the junction held 9 bases outside the gene matches. Germline CDR1 reads MDHEN; CDR2 reads SYDVKM. The CDR3 covers 15 residues. CDR3 amino acids: CASSMPGQGAVEQYF. The CDR3 nucleotides read TGTGCCAGCAGCATGCCGGGACAGGGGGCGGTCGAGCAGTACTTC.

This clone was seen a few times. The chain joins TRBV4-2 to TRBJ2-5, with D possibly matching TRBD1 (5 bases). Germline V CDR1 and CDR2: LGHNA, YNFKEQ. Trimming pared 4 bases from V and 4 bases from J, leaving 10 bases between. There are 13 residues in the CDR3. The CDR3 coding sequence is TGTGCCAGCAGCCTAACAGGATCAGAGACCCAGTACTTC. It is translated as CASSLTGSETQYF.

The rearrangement uses TRBV9 and TRBJ2-1; 7 nucleotides line up with TRBD2. The CDR3 runs to 15 residues. Germline values: CDR1 SGDLS, CDR2 YYNGEE. The J segment lost 1 base and the V segment lost 1 base, leaving 2 bases of the junction unmatched. The CDR3 region has the DNA TGTGCCAGCAGCGTATACGGGGGGTCCTACAATGAGCAGTTCTTC. It translates to CASSVYGGSYNEQFF.

This clone occurred once. The chain joins TRBV4-1 to TRBJ2-1; 10 nucleotides line up with TRBD2. V dropped 3 bases and J dropped 5; count of bases not matched to a gene: 7. CDR1 MGHRA and CDR2 YSYEKL come from the germline V gene. There are 16 residues in the CDR3. In DNA, the CDR3 is TGCGCCAGCAGCCATGCCCCAGCGGGAGGGGACAATGAGCAGTTCTTC. Translation: CASSHAPAGGDNEQFF.

J is TRBJ1-1 and V is TRBV30; D might be TRBD1 (6 bases). Germline V gene sequence: CDR1 GTSNPN, CDR2 SVGIG (reference sequence). The CDR3 runs to 14 residues. The V and J ends lost 0 bases and 0 bases respectively, with 8 bases between them. The chain's CDR3 is CAWSVQGMNTEAFF. DNA of the CDR3: TGTGCCTGGAGTGTACAGGGAATGAACACTGAAGCTTTCTTT.

CDR3 nucleotide sequence: TGTGCCAGCAGCCTCTCCCGGGGGGGCCGAGCCGGGGAGCTGTTTTTT. Its translation is CASSLSRGGRAGELFF. The chain links TRBV9 to TRBJ2-2; 8 bases line up with TRBD2. The V gene end was trimmed by 4 bases and the J gene end by 6 bases; junction bases not matched to a gene: 11. This CDR3 is built from 16 residues. In germline, CDR1 is SGDLS, CDR2 YYNGEE.

Details on this clone: The same CDR3 also results from other DNA sequences found in this sample. V usage is TRBV18 and J usage is TRBJ2-7, with unresolved D. The germline CDR1 and CDR2 sequences are KGHSH and LQKENI. V was clipped by 2 bases and J by 2 bases, with 7 bases between them. The CDR3 runs 13 residues. As DNA, the CDR3 is TGTGCCAGCTCACCAAGGCAGGCCTACGAGCAGTACTTC. Encoded protein: CASSPRQAYEQYF.